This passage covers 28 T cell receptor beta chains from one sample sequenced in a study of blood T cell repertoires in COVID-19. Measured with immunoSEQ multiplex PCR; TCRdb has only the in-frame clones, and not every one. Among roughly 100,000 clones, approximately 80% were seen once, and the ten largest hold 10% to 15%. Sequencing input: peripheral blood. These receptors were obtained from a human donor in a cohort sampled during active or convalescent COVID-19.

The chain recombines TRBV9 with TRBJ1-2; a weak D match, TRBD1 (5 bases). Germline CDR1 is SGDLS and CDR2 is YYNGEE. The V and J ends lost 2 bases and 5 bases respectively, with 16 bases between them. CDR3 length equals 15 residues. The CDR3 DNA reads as TGTGCCAGCAGCGTTGGAATAAATGGGGGGTATGGCTACACCTTC. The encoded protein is CASSVGINGGYGYTF. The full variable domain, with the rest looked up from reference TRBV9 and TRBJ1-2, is DSGVTQTPKHLITATGQRVTLRCSPRSGDLSVYWYQQSLDQGLQFLIQYYNGEERAKGNILERFSAQQFPDLHSELNLSSLELGDSALYFCASSVGINGGYGYTFGSGTRLTVV.

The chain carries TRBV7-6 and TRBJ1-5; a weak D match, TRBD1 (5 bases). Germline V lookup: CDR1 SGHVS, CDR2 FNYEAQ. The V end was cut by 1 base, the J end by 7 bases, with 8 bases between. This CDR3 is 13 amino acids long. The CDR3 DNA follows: TGTGCCAGCAGCTTAGAAGGGGTGCAGCCCCAGCATTTT. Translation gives CASSLEGVQPQHF.

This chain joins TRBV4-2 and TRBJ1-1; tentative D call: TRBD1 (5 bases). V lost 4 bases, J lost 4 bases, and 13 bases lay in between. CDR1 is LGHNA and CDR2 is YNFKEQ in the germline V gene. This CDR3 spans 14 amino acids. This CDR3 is CASSPRVAGTEAFF. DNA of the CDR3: TGTGCCAGCAGCCCCAGGGTAGCCGGCACTGAAGCTTTCTTT.

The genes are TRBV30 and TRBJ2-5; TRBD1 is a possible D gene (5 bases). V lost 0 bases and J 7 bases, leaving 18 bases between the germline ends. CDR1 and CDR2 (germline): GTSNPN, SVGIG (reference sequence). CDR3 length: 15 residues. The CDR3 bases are TGTGCCTGGAGTGTAGGTACAGGTCGGCGAGGGACCCAGTACTTC. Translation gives CAWSVGTGRRGTQYF. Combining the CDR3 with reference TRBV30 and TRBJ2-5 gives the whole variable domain SQTIHQWPATLVQPVGSPLSLECTVEGTSNPNLYWYRQAAGRGLQLLFYSVGIGQISSEVPQNLSASRPQDRQFILSSKKLLLSDSGFYLCAWSVGTGRRGTQYFGPGTRLLVL.

CDR3 region: CAISPQGGNNQPQHF. The CDR3 coding sequence is TGTGCCATCAGTCCCCAGGGTGGTAACAATCAGCCCCAGCATTTT. The chain links TRBV10-3 to TRBJ1-5; maybe TRBD1 (5 bases). V was cut by 5 bases and J by 3 bases, with 14 bases left in between. The CDR3 is 15 residues long. Germline CDR1 and CDR2: ENHRY and SYGVKD.

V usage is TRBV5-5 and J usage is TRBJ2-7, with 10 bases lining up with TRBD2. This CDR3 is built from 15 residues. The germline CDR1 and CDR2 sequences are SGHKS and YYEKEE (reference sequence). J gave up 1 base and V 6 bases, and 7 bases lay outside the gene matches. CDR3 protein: CASTDQLAGSYEQYF. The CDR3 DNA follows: TGTGCCAGCACCGACCAACTAGCGGGGTCCTACGAGCAGTACTTC.

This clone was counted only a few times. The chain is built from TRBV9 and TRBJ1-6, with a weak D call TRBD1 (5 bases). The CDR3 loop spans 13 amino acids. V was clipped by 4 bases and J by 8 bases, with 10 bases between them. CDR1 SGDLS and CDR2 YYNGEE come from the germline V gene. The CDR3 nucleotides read TGTGCCAGCAGCCCGGAAGGGGATTCACCCCTCCACTTT. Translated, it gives CASSPEGDSPLHF.

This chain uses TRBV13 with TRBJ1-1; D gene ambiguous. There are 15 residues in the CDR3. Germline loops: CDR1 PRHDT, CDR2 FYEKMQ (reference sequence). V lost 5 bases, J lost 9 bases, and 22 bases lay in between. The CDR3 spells CASSPRDRTLSQAFF. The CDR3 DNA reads TGTGCCAGCAGCCCCCGAGATCGTACCTTGAGTCAAGCTTTCTTT.

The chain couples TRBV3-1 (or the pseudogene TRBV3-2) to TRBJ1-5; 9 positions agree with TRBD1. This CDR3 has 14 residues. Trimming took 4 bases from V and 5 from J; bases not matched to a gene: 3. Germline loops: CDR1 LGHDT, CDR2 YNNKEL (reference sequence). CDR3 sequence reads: CASSLGQGYQPQHF. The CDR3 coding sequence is TGTGCCAGCAGCCTTGGACAGGGGTATCAGCCCCAGCATTTT.

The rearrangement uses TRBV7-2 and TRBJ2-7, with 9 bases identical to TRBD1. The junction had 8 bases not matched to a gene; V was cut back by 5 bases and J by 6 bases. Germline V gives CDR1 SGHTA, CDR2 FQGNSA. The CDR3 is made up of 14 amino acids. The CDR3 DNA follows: TGTGCCAGCAGCGGACAGGGGTTTTTAGGCGAGCAGTACTTC. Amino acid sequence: CASSGQGFLGEQYF.

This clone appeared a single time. CDR3 bases: TGTGCCAGCAGTCTACTCCGACAGTACAATCAGCCCCAGCATTTT. Translated, it gives CASSLLRQYNQPQHF. V is TRBV28 and J is TRBJ1-5; possible D gene TRBD1, 5 bases. V was trimmed by 5 bases and J by 3 bases, leaving 14 bases between them. This CDR3 region has 15 residues. CDR1 is MDHEN, CDR2 SYDVKM, per germline.

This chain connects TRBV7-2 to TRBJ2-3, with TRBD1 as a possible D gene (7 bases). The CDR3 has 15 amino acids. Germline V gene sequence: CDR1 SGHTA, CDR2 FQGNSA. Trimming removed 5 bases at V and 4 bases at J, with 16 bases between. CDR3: CASSPRGDAADTQYF. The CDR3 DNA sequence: TGTGCCAGCAGCCCCAGGGGGGATGCCGCAGATACGCAGTATTTT.

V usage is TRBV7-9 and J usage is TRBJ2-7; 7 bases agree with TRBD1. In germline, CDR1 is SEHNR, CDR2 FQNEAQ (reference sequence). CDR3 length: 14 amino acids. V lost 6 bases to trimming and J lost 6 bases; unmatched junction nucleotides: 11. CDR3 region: CASRLEWDSSEQYF. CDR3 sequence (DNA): TGTGCCAGCAGACTAGAGTGGGACAGCAGCGAGCAGTACTTC. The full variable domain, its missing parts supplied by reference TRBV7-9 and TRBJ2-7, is DTGVSQNPRHKITKRGQNVTFRCDPISEHNRLYWYRQTLGQGPEFLTYFQNEAQLEKSRLLSDRFSAERPKGSFSTLEIQRTEQGDSAMYLCASRLEWDSSEQYFGPGTRLTVT.

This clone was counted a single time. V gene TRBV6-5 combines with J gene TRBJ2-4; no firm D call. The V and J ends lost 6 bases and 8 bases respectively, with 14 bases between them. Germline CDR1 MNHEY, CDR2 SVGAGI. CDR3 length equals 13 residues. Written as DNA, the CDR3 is TGTGCCAGCAGCGCTAGACCCACTGACATTCAGTACTTC. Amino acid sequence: CASSARPTDIQYF.

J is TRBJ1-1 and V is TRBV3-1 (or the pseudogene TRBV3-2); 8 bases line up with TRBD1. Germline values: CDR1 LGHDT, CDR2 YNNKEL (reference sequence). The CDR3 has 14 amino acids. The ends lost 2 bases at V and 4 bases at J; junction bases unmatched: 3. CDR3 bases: TGTGCCAGCAGCCAATGGACAGGGCCCACTGAAGCTTTCTTT. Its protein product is CASSQWTGPTEAFF.

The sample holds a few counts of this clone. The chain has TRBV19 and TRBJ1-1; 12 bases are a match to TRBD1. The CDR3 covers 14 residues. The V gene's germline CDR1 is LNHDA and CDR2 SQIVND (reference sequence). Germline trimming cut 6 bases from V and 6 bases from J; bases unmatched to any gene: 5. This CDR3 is CASRGQGAPAEAFF. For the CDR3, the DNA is TGTGCCAGTAGGGGACAGGGGGCCCCAGCTGAAGCTTTCTTT.

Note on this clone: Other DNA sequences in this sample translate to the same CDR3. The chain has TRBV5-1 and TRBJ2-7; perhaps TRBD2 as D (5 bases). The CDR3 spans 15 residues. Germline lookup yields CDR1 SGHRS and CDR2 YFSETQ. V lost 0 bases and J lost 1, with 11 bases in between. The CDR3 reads CASSLAAGLSYEQYF. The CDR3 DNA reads TGCGCCAGCAGCTTGGCAGCCGGACTTTCCTACGAGCAGTACTTC.

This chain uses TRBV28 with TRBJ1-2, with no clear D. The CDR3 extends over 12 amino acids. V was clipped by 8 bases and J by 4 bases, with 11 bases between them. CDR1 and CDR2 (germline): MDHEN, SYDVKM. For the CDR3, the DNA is TGTGCCAGCCGGAGTTCTGGCTATGGCTACACCTTC. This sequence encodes CASRSSGYGYTF.

In nucleotides, the CDR3 is TGTGCCACCAGTGATCGCGGCGATGGCTACACCTTC. Its translation is CATSDRGDGYTF. The V gene is TRBV24-1, the J gene TRBJ1-2; D uncertain. This CDR3 is built from 12 residues. Germline CDR1 KGHDR, CDR2 SFDVKD. V was cut by 3 bases and J by 6 bases, with 7 bases left in between.

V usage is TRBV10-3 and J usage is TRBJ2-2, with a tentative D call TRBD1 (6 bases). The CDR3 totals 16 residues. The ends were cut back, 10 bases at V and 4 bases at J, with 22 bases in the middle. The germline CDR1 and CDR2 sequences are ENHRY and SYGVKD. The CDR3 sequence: CATEGWGTGSTGELFF. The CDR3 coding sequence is TGTGCCACCGAGGGATGGGGTACAGGGTCCACCGGGGAGCTGTTTTTT.

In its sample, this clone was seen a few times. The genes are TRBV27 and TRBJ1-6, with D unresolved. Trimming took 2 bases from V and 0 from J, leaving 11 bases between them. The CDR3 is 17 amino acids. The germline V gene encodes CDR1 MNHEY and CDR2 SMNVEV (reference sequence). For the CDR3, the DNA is TGTGCCAGCAGTTTACTCTCCACAAGCTCCTATAATTCACCCCTCCACTTT. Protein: CASSLLSTSSYNSPLHF.

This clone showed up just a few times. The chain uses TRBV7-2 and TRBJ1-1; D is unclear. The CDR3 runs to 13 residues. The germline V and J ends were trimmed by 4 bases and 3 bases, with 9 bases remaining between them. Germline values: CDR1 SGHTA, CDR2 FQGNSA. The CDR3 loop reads CASSSRRDTEAFF. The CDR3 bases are TGTGCCAGCAGCTCCAGACGGGACACTGAAGCTTTCTTT.

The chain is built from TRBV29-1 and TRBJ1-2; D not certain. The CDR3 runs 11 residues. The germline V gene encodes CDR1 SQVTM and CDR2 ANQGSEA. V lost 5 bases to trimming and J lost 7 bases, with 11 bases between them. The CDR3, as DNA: TGCAGCGTTTCAAGGGAGGGTGGCTACACCTTC. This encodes CSVSREGGYTF.

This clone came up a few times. This chain's CDR3 is CAWQEDSSYEQYF. The DNA for the CDR3 is TGTGCCTGGCAAGAGGACAGTTCCTACGAGCAGTACTTC. This rearrangement joins TRBV30 to TRBJ2-7, with D maybe TRBD1 (6 bases). The V gene lost 5 bases and the J gene lost 1 base, with 12 bases spanning the gap. This CDR3 has 13 amino acids. The V gene's germline CDR1 is GTSNPN and CDR2 SVGIG (reference sequence).

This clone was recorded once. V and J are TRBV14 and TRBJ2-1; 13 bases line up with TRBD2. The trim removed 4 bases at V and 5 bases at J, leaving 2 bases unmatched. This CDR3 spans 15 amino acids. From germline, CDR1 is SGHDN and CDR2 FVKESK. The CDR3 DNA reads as TGTGCCAGCAGCCGACTAGCGGGGGGTCACAATGAGCAGTTCTTC. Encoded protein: CASSRLAGGHNEQFF. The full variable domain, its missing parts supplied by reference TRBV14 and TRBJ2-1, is EAGVTQFPSHSVIEKGQTVTLRCDPISGHDNLYWYRRVMGKEIKFLLHFVKESKQDESGMPNNRFLAERTGGTYSTLKVQPAELEDSGVYFCASSRLAGGHNEQFFGPGTRLTVL.

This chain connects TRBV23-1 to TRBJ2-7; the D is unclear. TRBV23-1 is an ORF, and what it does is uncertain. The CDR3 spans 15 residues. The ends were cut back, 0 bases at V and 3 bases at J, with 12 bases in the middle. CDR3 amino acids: CASSQSGLLDYEQYF. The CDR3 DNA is TGCGCCAGCAGTCAATCGGGTTTGCTAGACTACGAGCAGTACTTC.

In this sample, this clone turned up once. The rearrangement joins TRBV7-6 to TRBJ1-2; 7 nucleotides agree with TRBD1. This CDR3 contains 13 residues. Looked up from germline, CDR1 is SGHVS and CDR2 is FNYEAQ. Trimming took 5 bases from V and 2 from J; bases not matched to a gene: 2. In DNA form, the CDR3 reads TGTGCCAGCAGCCGGGGACAGAACTATGGCTACACCTTC. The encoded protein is CASSRGQNYGYTF.

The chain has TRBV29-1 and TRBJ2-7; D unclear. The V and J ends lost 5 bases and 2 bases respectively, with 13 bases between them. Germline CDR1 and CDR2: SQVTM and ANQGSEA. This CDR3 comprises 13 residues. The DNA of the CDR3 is TGCAGCGTTTCAAAATCGTCGGCCTACGAGCAGTACTTC. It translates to CSVSKSSAYEQYF.